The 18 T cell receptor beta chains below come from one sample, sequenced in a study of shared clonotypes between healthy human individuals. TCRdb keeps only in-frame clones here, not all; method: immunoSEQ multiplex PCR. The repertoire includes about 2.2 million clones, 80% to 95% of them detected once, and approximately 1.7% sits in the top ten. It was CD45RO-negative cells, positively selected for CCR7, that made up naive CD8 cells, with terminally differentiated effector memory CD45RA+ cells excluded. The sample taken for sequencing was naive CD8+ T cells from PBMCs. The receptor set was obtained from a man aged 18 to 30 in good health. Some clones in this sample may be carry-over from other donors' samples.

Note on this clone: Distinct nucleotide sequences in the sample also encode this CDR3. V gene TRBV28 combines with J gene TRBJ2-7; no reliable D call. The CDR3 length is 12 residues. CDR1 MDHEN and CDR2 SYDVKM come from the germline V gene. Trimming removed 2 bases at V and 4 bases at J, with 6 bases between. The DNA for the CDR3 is TGTGCCAGCAGTTTAGATGGTTACGAGCAGTACTTC. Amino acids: CASSLDGYEQYF.

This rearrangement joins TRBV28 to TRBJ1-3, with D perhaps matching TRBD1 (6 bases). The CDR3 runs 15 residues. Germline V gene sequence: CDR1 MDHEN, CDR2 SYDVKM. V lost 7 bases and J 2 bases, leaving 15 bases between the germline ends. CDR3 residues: CASNEGVLPGNTIYF. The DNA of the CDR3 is TGTGCCAGCAATGAGGGGGTGCTCCCTGGAAACACCATATATTTT.

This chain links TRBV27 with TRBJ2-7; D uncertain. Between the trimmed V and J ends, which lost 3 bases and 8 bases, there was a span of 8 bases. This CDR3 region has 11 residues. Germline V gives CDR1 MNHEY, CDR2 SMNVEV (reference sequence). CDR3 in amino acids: CASSFGPKQYF. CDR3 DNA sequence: TGTGCCAGCAGTTTTGGTCCCAAGCAGTACTTC.

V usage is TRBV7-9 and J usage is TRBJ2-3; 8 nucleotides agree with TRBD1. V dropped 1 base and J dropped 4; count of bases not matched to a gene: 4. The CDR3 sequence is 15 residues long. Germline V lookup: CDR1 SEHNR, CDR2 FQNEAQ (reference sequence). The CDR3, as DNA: TGTGCCAGCAGCTTAGGGACAGGGAGATCAGATACGCAGTATTTT. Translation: CASSLGTGRSDTQYF.

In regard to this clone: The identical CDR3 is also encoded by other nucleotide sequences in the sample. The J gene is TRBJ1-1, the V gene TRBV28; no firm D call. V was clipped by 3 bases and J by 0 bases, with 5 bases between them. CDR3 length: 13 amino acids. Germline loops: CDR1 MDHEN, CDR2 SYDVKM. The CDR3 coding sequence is TGTGCCAGCAGTTTGGGGATGAACACTGAAGCTTTCTTT. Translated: CASSLGMNTEAFF.

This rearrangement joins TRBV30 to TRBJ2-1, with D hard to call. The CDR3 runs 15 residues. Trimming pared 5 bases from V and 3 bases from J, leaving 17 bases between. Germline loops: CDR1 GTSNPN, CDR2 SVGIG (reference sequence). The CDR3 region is CAWEPRTARYNEQFF. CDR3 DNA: TGTGCCTGGGAACCCAGGACCGCGCGCTACAATGAGCAGTTCTTC. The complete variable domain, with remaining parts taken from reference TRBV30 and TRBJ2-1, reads SQTIHQWPATLVQPVGSPLSLECTVEGTSNPNLYWYRQAAGRGLQLLFYSVGIGQISSEVPQNLSASRPQDRQFILSSKKLLLSDSGFYLCAWEPRTARYNEQFFGPGTRLTVL.

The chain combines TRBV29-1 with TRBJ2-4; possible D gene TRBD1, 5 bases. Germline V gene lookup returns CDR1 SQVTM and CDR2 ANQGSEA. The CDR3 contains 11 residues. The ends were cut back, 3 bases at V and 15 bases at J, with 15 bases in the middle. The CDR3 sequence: CSVEWGSVPYF. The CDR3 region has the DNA TGCAGCGTTGAGTGGGGCAGCGTGCCGTACTTC.

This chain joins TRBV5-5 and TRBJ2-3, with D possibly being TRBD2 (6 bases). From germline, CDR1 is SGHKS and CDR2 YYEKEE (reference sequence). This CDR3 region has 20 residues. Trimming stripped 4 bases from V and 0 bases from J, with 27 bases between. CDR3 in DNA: TGTGCCAGCAGCCCCGGGGGTGTAGCCGCCATCCTGACTAGCACAGATACGCAGTATTTT. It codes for CASSPGGVAAILTSTDTQYF.

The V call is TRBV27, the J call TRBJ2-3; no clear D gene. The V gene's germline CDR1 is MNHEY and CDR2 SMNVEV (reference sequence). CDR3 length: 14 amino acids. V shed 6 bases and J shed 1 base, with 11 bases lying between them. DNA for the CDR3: TGTGCCAGCAGCTCCTCTCTGGGCACAGATACGCAGTATTTT. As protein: CASSSSLGTDTQYF.

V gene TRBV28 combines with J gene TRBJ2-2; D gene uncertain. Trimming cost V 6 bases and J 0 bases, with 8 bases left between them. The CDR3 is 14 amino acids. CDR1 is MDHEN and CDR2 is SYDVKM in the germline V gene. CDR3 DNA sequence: TGTGCCAGCAGCCCACAAACGAACACCGGGGAGCTGTTTTTT. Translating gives CASSPQTNTGELFF.

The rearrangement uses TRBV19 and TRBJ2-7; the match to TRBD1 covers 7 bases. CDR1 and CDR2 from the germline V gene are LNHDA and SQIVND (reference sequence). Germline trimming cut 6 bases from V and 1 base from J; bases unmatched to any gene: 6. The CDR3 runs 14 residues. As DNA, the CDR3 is TGTGCCAGTAGGGAGACAGGGATGTCCTACGAGCAGTACTTC. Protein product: CASRETGMSYEQYF.

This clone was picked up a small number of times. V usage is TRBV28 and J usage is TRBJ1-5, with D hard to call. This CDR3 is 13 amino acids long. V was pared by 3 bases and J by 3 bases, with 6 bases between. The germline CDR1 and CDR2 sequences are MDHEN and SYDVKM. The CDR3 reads CASSFSPNQPQHF. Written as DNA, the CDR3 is TGTGCCAGCAGTTTTAGTCCCAATCAGCCCCAGCATTTT.

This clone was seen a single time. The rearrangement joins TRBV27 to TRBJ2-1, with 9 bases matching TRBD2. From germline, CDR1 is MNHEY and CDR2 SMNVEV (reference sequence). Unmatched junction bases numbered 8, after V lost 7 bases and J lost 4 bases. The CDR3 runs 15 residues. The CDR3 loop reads CASTRAGGPYNEQFF. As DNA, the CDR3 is TGTGCCAGCACTAGGGCGGGAGGGCCGTACAATGAGCAGTTCTTC.

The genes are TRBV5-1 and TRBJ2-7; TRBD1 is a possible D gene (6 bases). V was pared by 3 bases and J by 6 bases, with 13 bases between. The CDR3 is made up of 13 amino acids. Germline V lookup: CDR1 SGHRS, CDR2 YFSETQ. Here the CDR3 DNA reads TGCGCCAGCAGCTCACCCCAGGGGCCCGAGCAGTACTTC. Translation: CASSSPQGPEQYF.

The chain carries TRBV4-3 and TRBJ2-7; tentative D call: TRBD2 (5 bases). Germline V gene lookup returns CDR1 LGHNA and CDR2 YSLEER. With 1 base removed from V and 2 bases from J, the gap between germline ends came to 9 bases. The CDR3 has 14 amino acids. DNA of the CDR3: TGCGCCAGCAGCCAAGGGAGGTCCACCTACGAGCAGTACTTC. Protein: CASSQGRSTYEQYF.

CDR3 bases: TGCGCCAGCAGCCAATCCATGGCCGGATACGAGCAGTACTTC. It specifies CASSQSMAGYEQYF. The chain employs TRBV4-1 and TRBJ2-7; the D is unclear. With 2 bases removed from V and 4 bases from J, the gap between germline ends came to 12 bases. Germline CDR1 MGHRA, CDR2 YSYEKL. The CDR3 has 14 amino acids.

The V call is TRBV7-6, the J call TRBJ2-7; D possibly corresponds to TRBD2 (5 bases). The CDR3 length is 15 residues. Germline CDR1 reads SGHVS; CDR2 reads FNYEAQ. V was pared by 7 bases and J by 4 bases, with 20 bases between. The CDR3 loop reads CASTDRPGRIYEQYF. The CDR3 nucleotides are TGTGCCAGCACCGATCGGCCGGGAAGGATTTACGAGCAGTACTTC.

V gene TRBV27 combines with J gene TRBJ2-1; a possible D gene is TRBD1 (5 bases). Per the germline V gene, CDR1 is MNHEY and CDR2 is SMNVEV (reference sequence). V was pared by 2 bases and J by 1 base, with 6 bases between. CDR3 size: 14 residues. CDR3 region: CASSLRQSYNEQFF. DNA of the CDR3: TGTGCCAGCAGTTTACGACAGTCCTACAATGAGCAGTTCTTC.